These 25 T cell receptor beta chains originate from one sample sequenced in a study of CD8+ T cells in alopecia areata. Sequencing used cDNA as its template, made by extracting RNA and reverse transcribing it. Produced via immunoSEQ multiplex PCR; TCRdb's table is partial and in-frame only. The table lists approximately 110,000 clones, around 50% of them singletons, with 9.5% to 15% in the top ten. Treatment in this sample: oral pan-JAK inhibitor, 5-10 mg twice daily. The sample here was CD8+ T cells sorted from blood, taken at week 24, from a patient treated with tofacitinib. These receptor sequences come from a human donor with alopecia areata.

In nucleotides, the CDR3 is TGTGCCAGCAGTTCCGCTAGCGGGGGGTCCTACAATGAGCAGTTCTTC. It is translated as CASSSASGGSYNEQFF. This sequence joins TRBV27 and TRBJ2-1; 11 nucleotides agree with TRBD2. Germline V CDR1 and CDR2: MNHEY, SMNVEV (reference sequence). The trim removed 4 bases at V and 1 base at J, leaving 3 bases unmatched. The CDR3 loop spans 16 amino acids.

This clone has a handful of counts. V and J are TRBV25-1 and TRBJ1-6; D might be TRBD1 (5 bases). The V gene's germline CDR1 is MGHDK and CDR2 SYGVNS. This CDR3 contains 15 residues. Deletions cut 0 bases from V and 6 bases from J, with 9 bases between. CDR3 protein: CASSEYDGGNSPLHF. In DNA form, the CDR3 reads TGTGCCAGCAGTGAATATGATGGGGGTAATTCACCCCTCCACTTT.

CDR3: CASSLDGGDGYSGANVLTF. DNA for the CDR3: TGTGCCAGCAGCTTAGATGGTGGGGACGGATACTCTGGGGCCAACGTCCTGACTTTC. The chain employs TRBV11-2 and TRBJ2-6; either TRBD1 or TRBD2 may fit D (5 bases each). The CDR3 sequence is 19 residues long. With 0 bases removed from V and 0 bases from J, the gap between germline ends came to 15 bases. CDR1 and CDR2 from the germline V gene are SGHAT and FQNNGV.

This rearrangement joins TRBV29-1 to TRBJ2-3, with D maybe TRBD2 (5 bases). This CDR3 comprises 15 residues. V lost 8 bases and J lost 0, with 18 bases in between. Germline CDR1 SQVTM, CDR2 ANQGSEA. The CDR3 reads CSPRGLANSTDTQYF. As DNA, the CDR3 is TGCAGCCCGCGTGGTCTAGCAAATAGCACAGATACGCAGTATTTT.

This rearrangement joins TRBV29-1 to TRBJ2-7, with D unclear. CDR3 length equals 13 residues. V lost 4 bases and J lost 4, with 14 bases in between. From germline, CDR1 is SQVTM and CDR2 ANQGSEA. DNA of the CDR3: TGCAGCGTTGCTAAGGAGAGTACTTACGAGCAGTACTTC. It codes for CSVAKESTYEQYF.

The chain carries TRBV19 and TRBJ1-5; D gene unclear. CDR1 LNHDA and CDR2 SQIVND come from the germline V gene (reference sequence). V lost 5 bases, J lost 7 bases, and 9 bases lay in between. The CDR3 loop spans 12 amino acids. As DNA, the CDR3 is TGTGCCAGTAGTCCTCCAGGCCAGCCCCAGCATTTT. Protein sequence: CASSPPGQPQHF.

The genes are TRBV5-1 and TRBJ2-2; 7 bases are a match to TRBD2. The CDR3 covers 16 residues. Unmatched junction bases numbered 5, after V lost 0 bases and J lost 3 bases. Germline V gene lookup returns CDR1 SGHRS and CDR2 YFSETQ. CDR3 sequence (DNA): TGCGCCAGCAGCTTGGGCCCCCGGGGGGACACCGGGGAGCTGTTTTTT. Its translation: CASSLGPRGDTGELFF.

This clone was counted a few times. The chain is built from TRBV6-5 and TRBJ2-7; D call uncertain. Germline values: CDR1 MNHEY, CDR2 SVGAGI. Deletions cut 4 bases from V and 2 bases from J, with 18 bases between. This CDR3 has 16 residues. CDR3 residues: CASSSPDGATPYEQYF. The DNA of the CDR3 is TGTGCCAGCAGTTCCCCCGACGGAGCAACCCCCTACGAGCAGTACTTC.

The chain is built from TRBV5-1 and TRBJ2-1, with TRBD2 identical over 13 bases. The CDR3 length is 14 residues. The germline V gene has CDR1 SGHRS and CDR2 YFSETQ. The V segment lost 5 bases and the J segment 7 bases; nucleotides outside the gene matches: 3. The CDR3: CASRGLAGRNEQFF. The CDR3 DNA is TGCGCCAGCAGGGGACTAGCGGGGAGGAATGAGCAGTTCTTC.

This rearrangement joins TRBV7-9 to TRBJ2-2; maybe TRBD2 (5 bases). V gave up 4 bases and J gave up 6 bases, with 12 bases separating them. The germline gives CDR1 SEHNR, CDR2 FQNEAQ (reference sequence). CDR3 length: 14 amino acids. Here the CDR3 DNA reads TGTGCCAGCAGCTCGATTTTGAGGGCCGGGGAGCTGTTTTTT. Translated: CASSSILRAGELFF.

The rearrangement joins TRBV7-2 to TRBJ2-1; D is unresolved. CDR1 is SGHTA and CDR2 is FQGNSA in the germline V gene. V was pared by 5 bases and J by 3 bases, with 11 bases between. The CDR3 runs 14 residues. CDR3 sequence (DNA): TGTGCCAGCAGCCCTGCCGCCCACTACAATGAGCAGTTCTTC. This codes for CASSPAAHYNEQFF.

The rearrangement joins TRBV30 to TRBJ1-1; D uncertain. Trimming pared 2 bases from V and 8 bases from J, leaving 6 bases between. CDR1 and CDR2 from the germline V gene are GTSNPN and SVGIG (reference sequence). CDR3 size: 10 residues. The CDR3 protein is CAWSQEEAFF. CDR3 DNA sequence: TGTGCCTGGAGTCAGGAGGAAGCTTTCTTT.

The V call is TRBV9, the J call TRBJ2-7; D remains unclear. Per the germline V gene, CDR1 is SGDLS and CDR2 is YYNGEE. V was trimmed by 3 bases and J by 2 bases, leaving 12 bases between them. This CDR3 is 14 amino acids long. The CDR3 DNA reads as TGTGCCAGCAGCGCAACCGGATACCCCTACGAGCAGTACTTC. Translating gives CASSATGYPYEQYF.

This clone occurred a few times. The CDR3 coding sequence is TGTGCCAGCAGTTCCCGACGCTACGAGCAGTACTTC. Translated: CASSSRRYEQYF. The chain uses TRBV27 and TRBJ2-7; D is uncertain. The CDR3 has 12 residues. The V end lost 4 bases, the J end lost 3 bases, and 7 bases lay between the germline ends. Germline CDR1 MNHEY, CDR2 SMNVEV (reference sequence).

This clone was observed a handful of times. V gene TRBV7-9 combines with J gene TRBJ2-7, with a tentative D call TRBD2 (6 bases). The V end lost 3 bases, the J end lost 2 bases, and 14 bases lay between the germline ends. Per germline, CDR1 SEHNR and CDR2 FQNEAQ (reference sequence). The CDR3 contains 15 residues. DNA for the CDR3: TGTGCCAGCAGCTTCGCCGGAGGGGATACCTACGAGCAGTACTTC. Its translation is CASSFAGGDTYEQYF.

In its sample, this clone was seen a few times. This rearrangement joins TRBV30 to TRBJ1-6; D uncertain. The germline V gene encodes CDR1 GTSNPN and CDR2 SVGIG (reference sequence). The CDR3 loop spans 16 amino acids. The ends were cut back, 0 bases at V and 4 bases at J, with 13 bases in the middle. CDR3: CAWSVGLGGYNSPLHF. As DNA, the CDR3 is TGTGCCTGGAGTGTGGGATTAGGAGGTTATAATTCACCCCTCCACTTT.

This chain connects TRBV30 to TRBJ1-1; maybe TRBD1 (5 bases). CDR3 length equals 13 residues. Germline-derived CDR1 and CDR2 are GTSNPN and SVGIG (reference sequence). V was shortened by 4 bases and J by 1 base, with 10 bases between the two germline ends. The CDR3 loop is CAWKGPSNTEAFF. CDR3 sequence (DNA): TGTGCCTGGAAGGGACCCTCGAACACTGAAGCTTTCTTT.

This chain connects TRBV25-1 to TRBJ2-5, with D unclear. The J call may be incorrect, as the DNA end agrees better with TRBJ2-7. Germline V gives CDR1 MGHDK, CDR2 SYGVNS. The CDR3 is made up of 14 amino acids. The CDR3 loop reads CASSESRRPYEQYF. CDR3 bases: TGTGCCAGCAGTGAATCTCGCAGGCCCTACGAGCAGTACTTC.

The chain combines TRBV27 with TRBJ2-5, with 12 positions matching TRBD2. The CDR3 runs to 15 residues. Germline loops: CDR1 MNHEY, CDR2 SMNVEV (reference sequence). V lost 5 bases, J lost 4 bases, and 5 bases stayed unmatched. The CDR3 spells CASSPLGLAGETQYF. As DNA, the CDR3 is TGTGCCAGCAGTCCGCTGGGACTAGCGGGAGAGACCCAGTACTTC.

This clone has just a few counts. The rearrangement joins TRBV6-6 to TRBJ2-6; D remains unclear. V lost 5 bases to trimming and J lost 0 bases, with 8 bases between them. The CDR3 extends over 15 amino acids. Germline-derived CDR1 and CDR2 are MNHNY and SVGAGI (reference sequence). The CDR3 loop reads CASSPESSGANVLTF. The CDR3 region has the DNA TGTGCCAGCAGTCCGGAAAGCTCTGGGGCCAACGTCCTGACTTTC.

This clone was counted many times. The CDR3 coding sequence is TGTGCCAGCAGTTCCCTTGGGGCCGGGGAGCTGTTTTTT. Protein product: CASSSLGAGELFF. V is TRBV27 and J is TRBJ2-2; D unclear. V was trimmed by 4 bases and J by 6 bases, leaving 9 bases between them. Germline CDR1 and CDR2: MNHEY and SMNVEV (reference sequence). The CDR3 runs 13 residues.

The chain employs TRBV4-1 and TRBJ2-7, with a tentative D call TRBD1 (5 bases). From germline, CDR1 is MGHRA and CDR2 YSYEKL. This CDR3 is built from 14 residues. With 3 bases removed from V and 3 bases from J, the gap between germline ends came to 12 bases. CDR3 sequence reads: CASSHFAQGYEQYF. DNA for the CDR3: TGCGCCAGCAGCCACTTCGCCCAGGGCTACGAGCAGTACTTC.

This chain joins TRBV7-9 and TRBJ2-2; 7 bases are shared with TRBD1. Losses at the gene ends were 4 bases for V and 0 bases for J; bases not matched to a gene: 8. CDR1 and CDR2 (germline): SEHNR, FQNEAQ (reference sequence). This CDR3 spans 17 amino acids. The CDR3 DNA reads TGTGCCAGCAGCTCGCCCCAGGACAGGCCGAACACCGGGGAGCTGTTTTTT. This sequence encodes CASSSPQDRPNTGELFF.

CDR3 sequence: CASSPSGTGAYEQYF. CDR3 DNA: TGTGCCAGCAGCCCCTCCGGGACAGGGGCATACGAGCAGTACTTC. The chain has TRBV7-2 and TRBJ2-7; TRBD1 matches at 10 bases. Looked up from germline, CDR1 is SGHTA and CDR2 is FQGNSA. J lost 4 bases, V lost 5 bases, and 8 bases had no gene match. CDR3 length: 15 residues.

This clone was seen only a few times. This chain connects TRBV4-1 to TRBJ2-7; D remains ambiguous. CDR1 is MGHRA, CDR2 YSYEKL, per germline. The V end was cut by 4 bases, the J end by 2 bases, with 12 bases between. The CDR3 contains 14 residues. The CDR3 DNA reads as TGCGCCAGCAGCCGGGCAGTGGGCACCTACGAGCAGTACTTC. It specifies CASSRAVGTYEQYF.